The present TCR beta chain was sequenced within a study of blood T cells in healthy people across ages. Researchers isolated at least 6.5 million PBMCs per sample. Notes on the study in general: Unknown CMV status may confound age-related changes in expanded clones.

CDR3 length equals 13 residues. Germline V gives CDR1 SGHTA, CDR2 FQGNSA. V was clipped by 1 base and J by 12 bases, with 12 bases between them. About this clonotype itself: The antigen remains undetermined.

A J-beta primer mix and a sample-barcoded 5' primer were used in a second PCR of roughly 6 to 12 cycles. TCRdb itself ran the 5' RACE reads through MiXCR, one entry per CDR3 protein. Here the sample spans approximately 1,000,000 distinct CDR3 sequences, roughly two fifths being singletons. Sequences were obtained from blood. The TCR was taken from a young man in good health. The chain combines TRBV7-2 with TRBJ1-4; D is undetermined. The CDR3 DNA is TGTGCCAGCAGCTTAGAGTCTGGCAGGCAACTGTTTTTT. It encodes CASSLESGRQLFF.